This TCR beta chain was documented in a study of blood T cell repertoires in COVID-19. Assay: immunoSEQ multiplex PCR; the TCRdb copy retains only in-frame clones and omits some. There are about 240,000 clones in the sample; around 88% occur only once, and around an eighth lies in the top ten. Trimming left V 2 bases short and J 5 bases short, with 12 bases between. The CDR3 totals 14 residues. The V gene's germline CDR1 is MDHEN and CDR2 SYDVKM. What was sequenced was peripheral blood. This receptor was obtained from an elderly man with acute or convalescent COVID-19. This sequence joins TRBV28 and TRBJ2-5, with D tentatively TRBD2 (5 bases). The chain's CDR3 is CASSLTRVGETQYF. The CDR3 nucleotides read TGTGCCAGCAGTTTAACTAGGGTTGGGGAGACCCAGTACTTC.